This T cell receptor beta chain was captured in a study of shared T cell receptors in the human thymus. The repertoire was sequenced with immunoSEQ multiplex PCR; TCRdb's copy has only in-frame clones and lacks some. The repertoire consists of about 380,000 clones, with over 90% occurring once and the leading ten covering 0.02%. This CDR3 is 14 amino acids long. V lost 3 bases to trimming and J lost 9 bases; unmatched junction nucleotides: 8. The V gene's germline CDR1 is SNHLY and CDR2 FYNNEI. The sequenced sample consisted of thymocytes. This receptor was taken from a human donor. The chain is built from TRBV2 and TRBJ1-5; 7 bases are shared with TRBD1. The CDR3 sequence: CASSDGTEGLPQHF. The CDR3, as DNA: TGTGCCAGCAGTGACGGGACAGAAGGTCTGCCCCAGCATTTT.